The clone carrying this T cell receptor (beta chain) came up a few times. The data were obtained in a study of beta chain features in type 1 diabetes. Reverse transcribing all isolated RNA meant expressed TCRB transcripts were sequenced. Only in-frame clones appear in the TCRdb table, and some are missing; sequencing was by immunoSEQ multiplex PCR. The table lists around 500,000 clones, roughly 10% of them singletons. The TCR was taken from a woman younger than 30 in good health. The specimen sequenced was naive CD4+ T cells from blood.

Written as DNA, the CDR3 is TGCAGCGTTGCGCTCCCGGGATCCTACGAGCAGTACTTC. Its protein is CSVALPGSYEQYF. J is TRBJ2-7 and V is TRBV29-1, with D maybe TRBD2 (5 bases). The germline V gene encodes CDR1 SQVTM and CDR2 ANQGSEA. V was trimmed by 4 bases and J by 1 base, leaving 11 bases between them. The CDR3 has 13 amino acids.